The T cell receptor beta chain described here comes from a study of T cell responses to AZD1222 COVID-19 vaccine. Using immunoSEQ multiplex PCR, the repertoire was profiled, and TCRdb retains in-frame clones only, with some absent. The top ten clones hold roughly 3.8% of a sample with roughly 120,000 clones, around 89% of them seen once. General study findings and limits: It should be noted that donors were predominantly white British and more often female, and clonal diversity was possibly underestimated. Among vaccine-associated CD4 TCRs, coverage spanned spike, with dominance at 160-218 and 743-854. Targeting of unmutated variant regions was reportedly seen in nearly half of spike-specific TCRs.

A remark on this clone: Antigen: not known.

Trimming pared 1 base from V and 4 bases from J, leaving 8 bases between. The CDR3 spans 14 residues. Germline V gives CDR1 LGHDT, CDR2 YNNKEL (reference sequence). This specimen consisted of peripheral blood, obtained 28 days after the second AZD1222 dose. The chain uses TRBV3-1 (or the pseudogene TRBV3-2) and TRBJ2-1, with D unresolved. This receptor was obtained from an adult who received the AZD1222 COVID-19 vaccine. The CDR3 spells CASSQVERYNEQFF. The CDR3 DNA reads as TGTGCCAGCAGCCAAGTGGAACGGTACAATGAGCAGTTCTTC.